One TCR beta chain is described in this entry. The entry originates in a study of T cell changes during pregnancy in multiple sclerosis. This CDR3 is 13 amino acids long. Trimming pared 7 bases from V and 2 bases from J, leaving 10 bases between. Germline V gene sequence: CDR1 MNHEY, CDR2 SMNVEV (reference sequence). Produced via immunoSEQ multiplex PCR; TCRdb's table is partial and in-frame only. Among tens of thousands of clones, 91% were seen once, and the ten largest hold roughly 9%. This clonotype originated in a female donor with multiple sclerosis, enrolled in a pregnancy study. The sequencing used CD8+ T cells from peripheral blood mononuclear cells, collected after pregnancy. This rearrangement joins TRBV27 to TRBJ2-3, with D unresolved. In DNA form, the CDR3 reads TGTGCCAGCACCCGAGGAGTCACAGATACGCAGTATTTT. Amino acid sequence: CASTRGVTDTQYF.